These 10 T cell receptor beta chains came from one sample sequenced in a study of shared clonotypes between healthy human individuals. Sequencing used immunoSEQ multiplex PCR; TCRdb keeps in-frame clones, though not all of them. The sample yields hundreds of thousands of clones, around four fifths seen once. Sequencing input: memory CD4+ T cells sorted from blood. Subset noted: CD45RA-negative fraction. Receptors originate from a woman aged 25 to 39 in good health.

This CDR3 reads CASSPVGRKGSSYEQYF. The DNA for the CDR3 is TGTGCCAGCAGCCCCGTCGGGAGAAAGGGTAGCTCCTACGAGCAGTACTTC. The chain couples TRBV28 to TRBJ2-7; TRBD2 is a possible D gene (6 bases). V was shortened by 6 bases and J by 0 bases, with 21 bases between the two germline ends. The CDR3 is 17 residues long. Germline V CDR1 and CDR2: MDHEN, SYDVKM. Filled out from reference TRBV28 and TRBJ2-7, the complete variable domain reads DVKVTQSSRYLVKRTGEKVFLECVQDMDHENMFWYRQDPGLGLRLIYFSYDVKMKEKGDIPEGYSVSREKKERFSLILESASTNQTSMYLCASSPVGRKGSSYEQYFGPGTRLTVT.

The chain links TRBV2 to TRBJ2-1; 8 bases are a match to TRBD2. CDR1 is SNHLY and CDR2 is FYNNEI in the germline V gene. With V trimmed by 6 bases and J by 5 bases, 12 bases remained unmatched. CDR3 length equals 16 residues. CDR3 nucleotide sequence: TGTGCCAGCAGGATGCTAGCGGGTAAAGGCCACAATGAGCAGTTCTTC. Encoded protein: CASRMLAGKGHNEQFF.

CDR3: CASRTLAGVTGELFF. In DNA, the CDR3 is TGTGCCAGCAGAACCCTAGCGGGAGTCACCGGGGAGCTGTTTTTT. The chain combines TRBV6-4 with TRBJ2-2; 10 bases match TRBD2. The V and J ends lost 6 bases and 4 bases, in that order; junction bases with no gene match: 5. CDR3 size: 15 residues. Germline CDR1 MRHNA, CDR2 SNTAGT.

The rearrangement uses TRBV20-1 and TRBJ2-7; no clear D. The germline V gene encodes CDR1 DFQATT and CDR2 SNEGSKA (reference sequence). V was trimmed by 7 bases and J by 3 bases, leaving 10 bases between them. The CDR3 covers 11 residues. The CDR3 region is CSVGSSYEQYF. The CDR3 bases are TGCAGTGTCGGGTCGAGCTACGAGCAGTACTTC.

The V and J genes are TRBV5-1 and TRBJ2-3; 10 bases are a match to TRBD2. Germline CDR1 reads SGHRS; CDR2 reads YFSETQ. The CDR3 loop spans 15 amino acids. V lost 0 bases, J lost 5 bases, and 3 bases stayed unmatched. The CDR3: CASSLVSSGRDTQYF. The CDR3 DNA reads TGCGCCAGCAGCTTGGTTTCTAGCGGGAGAGATACGCAGTATTTT.

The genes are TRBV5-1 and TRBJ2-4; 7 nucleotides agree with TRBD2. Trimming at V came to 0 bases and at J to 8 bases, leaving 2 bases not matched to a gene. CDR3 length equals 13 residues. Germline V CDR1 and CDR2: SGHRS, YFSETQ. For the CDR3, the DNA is TGCGCCAGCAGCTTGGATCGGGGGGACATTCAGTACTTC. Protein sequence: CASSLDRGDIQYF.

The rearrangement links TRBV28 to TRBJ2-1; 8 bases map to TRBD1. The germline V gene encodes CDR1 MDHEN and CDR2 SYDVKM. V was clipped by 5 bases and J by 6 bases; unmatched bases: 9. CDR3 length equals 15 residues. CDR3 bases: TGTGCCAGCAGTGGGAACCGGGACAGGATCAATGAGCAGTTCTTC. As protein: CASSGNRDRINEQFF.

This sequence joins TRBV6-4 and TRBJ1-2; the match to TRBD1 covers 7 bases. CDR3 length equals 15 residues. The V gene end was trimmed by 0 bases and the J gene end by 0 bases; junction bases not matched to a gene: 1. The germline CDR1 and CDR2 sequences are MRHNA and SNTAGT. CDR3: CASSDSGTANYGYTF. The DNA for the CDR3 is TGTGCCAGCAGTGACTCCGGGACAGCTAACTATGGCTACACCTTC.

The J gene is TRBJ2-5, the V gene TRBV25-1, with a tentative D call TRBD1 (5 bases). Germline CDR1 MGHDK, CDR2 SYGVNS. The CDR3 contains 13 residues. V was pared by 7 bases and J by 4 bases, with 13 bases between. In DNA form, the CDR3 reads TGTGCCAGCAACCAGGGCGGCGGAGAGACCCAGTACTTC. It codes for CASNQGGGETQYF.

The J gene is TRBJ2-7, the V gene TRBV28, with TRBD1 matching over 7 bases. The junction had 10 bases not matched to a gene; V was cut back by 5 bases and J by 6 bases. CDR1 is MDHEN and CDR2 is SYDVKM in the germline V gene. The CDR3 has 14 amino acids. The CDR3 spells CASSPGQRLIEQYF. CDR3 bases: TGTGCCAGCAGTCCGGGACAGCGGTTGATCGAGCAGTACTTC.